The entry that follows covers one TCR beta chain sequence. The target antigen is unknown. These data are taken from a study of cytomegalovirus exposure and HLA in healthy donors. Measured with immunoSEQ multiplex PCR; TCRdb has only the in-frame clones, and not every one. The table shows hundreds of thousands of clones, with 86% occurring only once. V was pared by 10 bases and J by 0 bases, with 15 bases between. CDR3 length equals 14 residues. The germline V gene encodes CDR1 ENHRY and CDR2 SYGVKD. Overall study findings and caveats: Reports credit the classifier with highly specific, highly sensitive diagnosis of cytomegalovirus status. First-cohort TCR clusters were later found to tend to co-occur in the 120 validation repertoires. Among the CMV-associated chains, three were confirmed in vitro as specific for CMV antigens.

The chain is built from TRBV10-3 and TRBJ1-2; D remains ambiguous. The sequencing sample was made of PBMCs. The receptor was isolated from a woman under 30 in good health and CMV-seronegative. The CDR3 nucleotides read TGTGCCACCTCAGACGGGAGTTCTAACTATGGCTACACCTTC. Its protein product is CATSDGSSNYGYTF.